One and the same sample provided the 21 T cell receptor beta chains below, sequenced in a study of CD8 T cell repertoires and HIV-1 epitope variants. Their antigens are not known. Assay: immunoSEQ multiplex PCR; the TCRdb copy retains only in-frame clones and omits some. This table has roughly 4,900 clones, approximately 66% appearing once. The sample consisted of cultured CD8+ T cells derived from PBMCs. All receptors derive from a male donor with HIV.

This chain connects TRBV14 to TRBJ2-7, with TRBD1 as a possible D gene (5 bases). From germline, CDR1 is SGHDN and CDR2 FVKESK. The V end was cut by 3 bases, the J end by 3 bases, with 9 bases between. The CDR3 runs to 13 residues. In nucleotides, the CDR3 is TGTGCCAGCAGCCATTACCAGGGCTACGAGCAGTACTTC. The encoded protein is CASSHYQGYEQYF.

This clone has only a few counts. The gene calls are TRBV7-6 and TRBJ2-1; 10 nucleotides match TRBD1. After removal of 3 bases from V and 8 bases from J, the junction contained 4 bases not matched to a gene. Germline V gives CDR1 SGHVS, CDR2 FNYEAQ. This CDR3 spans 14 amino acids. Here the CDR3 reads CASSFGTGVDEQFF. The CDR3 DNA sequence: TGTGCCAGCAGCTTTGGGACAGGGGTCGATGAGCAGTTCTTC.

This chain uses TRBV19 with TRBJ2-1, with 9 bases matching TRBD1. CDR3 length: 18 amino acids. V shed 2 bases and J 2 bases; nucleotides not matched to a gene: 10. In germline, CDR1 is LNHDA, CDR2 SQIVND (reference sequence). In DNA, the CDR3 is TGTGCCAGTAGTATACCCCCCTGGACAGGGGTGGCCTACAATGAGCAGTTCTTC. Protein: CASSIPPWTGVAYNEQFF. The entire variable domain, with the rest obtained from reference TRBV19 and TRBJ2-1, is as follows: DGGITQSPKYLFRKEGQNVTLSCEQNLNHDAMYWYRQDPGQGLRLIYYSQIVNDFQKGDIAEGYSVSREKKESFPLTVTSAQKNPTAFYLCASSIPPWTGVAYNEQFFGPGTRLTVL.

This chain uses TRBV7-9 with TRBJ2-7; D gene uncertain. CDR1 and CDR2 (germline): SEHNR, FQNEAQ (reference sequence). The CDR3 is 13 residues long. V shed 4 bases and J shed 6 bases, with 13 bases lying between them. CDR3: CASSSDPQPEQYF. For the CDR3, the DNA is TGTGCCAGCAGCTCGGACCCTCAGCCCGAGCAGTACTTC. Full variable domain (outside the CDR3, taken from reference TRBV7-9 and TRBJ2-7): DTGVSQNPRHKITKRGQNVTFRCDPISEHNRLYWYRQTLGQGPEFLTYFQNEAQLEKSRLLSDRFSAERPKGSFSTLEIQRTEQGDSAMYLCASSSDPQPEQYFGPGTRLTVT.

Only a few counts were recorded for this clone. The rearrangement links TRBV19 to TRBJ2-1; a weak D match, TRBD1 (6 bases). The CDR3 covers 13 residues. Germline assignment: CDR1 LNHDA and CDR2 SQIVND (reference sequence). The V and J ends lost 5 bases and 8 bases respectively, with 13 bases between them. The CDR3 loop reads CASSPSGVHEQFF. CDR3 coding DNA: TGTGCCAGTAGTCCCTCAGGGGTCCATGAGCAGTTCTTC.

In regard to this clone: The junction and the germline gene differ at one end; a read error may be behind it. This chain connects TRBV28 to TRBJ2-2, with 8 bases identical to TRBD2. The CDR3 length is 15 residues. Germline V gene data show CDR1 as MDHEN and CDR2 as SYDVKM. The CDR3: CASSLGREEGRGAVF. The DNA for the CDR3 is TGTGCCAGCAGTTTAGGGCGGGAGGAAGGCCGGGGAGCTGTTTTT.

The chain combines TRBV5-5 with TRBJ1-5; 8 nucleotides agree with TRBD1. The CDR3 has 14 residues. V was pared by 2 bases and J by 5 bases, with 3 bases of the junction left unmatched. Looked up from germline, CDR1 is SGHKS and CDR2 is YYEKEE (reference sequence). Here the CDR3 reads CASSFQGADQPQHF. The CDR3 nucleotides are TGTGCCAGCAGCTTCCAGGGGGCTGATCAGCCCCAGCATTTT.

This clone was seen only once. The chain joins TRBV7-9 to TRBJ2-1; D unresolved. CDR3 length equals 15 residues. Looked up from germline, CDR1 is SEHNR and CDR2 is FQNEAQ (reference sequence). V was cut by 5 bases and J by 0 bases, with 11 bases left in between. The CDR3 nucleotides read TGTGCCAGCAGCCGCACACTAAGCTCCTACAATGAGCAGTTCTTC. Its translation is CASSRTLSSYNEQFF. The whole variable domain, filled in from reference TRBV7-9 and TRBJ2-1, reads DTGVSQNPRHKITKRGQNVTFRCDPISEHNRLYWYRQTLGQGPEFLTYFQNEAQLEKSRLLSDRFSAERPKGSFSTLEIQRTEQGDSAMYLCASSRTLSSYNEQFFGPGTRLTVL.

The table lists this clone with a count of one. The chain combines TRBV6-5 with TRBJ2-1; weak D call: TRBD1 (5 bases). There are 15 residues in the CDR3. Trimming stripped 5 bases from V and 2 bases from J, with 13 bases between. Germline V gene sequence: CDR1 MNHEY, CDR2 SVGAGI. Written as DNA, the CDR3 is TGTGCCAGCAGTCCAGACAGAACTCCCTACAATGAGCAGTTCTTC. This translates into CASSPDRTPYNEQFF.

The V gene is TRBV5-1, the J gene TRBJ2-7; 9 nucleotides align to TRBD1. CDR1 SGHRS and CDR2 YFSETQ come from the germline V gene. This CDR3 region has 15 residues. With V trimmed by 0 bases and J by 1 base, 2 bases remained unmatched. The CDR3 nucleotides read TGCGCCAGCAGCTTGGAGGGGACAGGGTCCTACGAGCAGTACTTC. This encodes CASSLEGTGSYEQYF.

This rearrangement joins TRBV7-8 to TRBJ2-7; D remains unclear. V was shortened by 1 base and J by 1 base, with 14 bases between the two germline ends. The CDR3 extends over 16 amino acids. From germline, CDR1 is SGHVS and CDR2 FQNEAQ. The CDR3 sequence is CASSLGAHGPSYEQYF. The CDR3 DNA follows: TGTGCCAGCAGCTTAGGGGCCCATGGACCTTCCTACGAGCAGTACTTC.

The rearrangement joins TRBV7-2 to TRBJ2-3, with 8 bases that match TRBD1. The CDR3 runs 15 residues. Germline V gene sequence: CDR1 SGHTA, CDR2 FQGNSA. J gave up 6 bases and V 5 bases, and 10 bases lay outside the gene matches. The CDR3 coding sequence is TGTGCCAGCAGCCGTCGACAGGGGTCCGGGGATACGCAGTATTTT. It is translated as CASSRRQGSGDTQYF.

The J gene is TRBJ2-7, the V gene TRBV27; tentatively, D is TRBD2 (6 bases). This CDR3 region has 15 residues. V lost 5 bases and J 2 bases, leaving 16 bases between the germline ends. The germline gives CDR1 MNHEY, CDR2 SMNVEV (reference sequence). CDR3 protein: CASSPLSGATYEQYF. In DNA form, the CDR3 reads TGTGCCAGCAGTCCCCTGTCGGGAGCTACCTACGAGCAGTACTTC.

This rearrangement joins TRBV7-9 to TRBJ2-5; tentative D call: TRBD2 (5 bases). V gave up 5 bases and J gave up 1 base, with 11 bases separating them. Germline assignment: CDR1 SEHNR and CDR2 FQNEAQ (reference sequence). The CDR3 runs to 14 residues. The CDR3 loop is CASSHPGFQETQYF. CDR3 DNA: TGTGCCAGCAGCCACCCGGGATTCCAAGAGACCCAGTACTTC.

The V and J genes are TRBV6-1 and TRBJ1-6; 9 bases map to TRBD1. Germline V gives CDR1 MNHNS, CDR2 SASEGT. There are 14 residues in the CDR3. The ends lost 8 bases at V and 8 bases at J; junction bases unmatched: 7. In DNA form, the CDR3 reads TGTGCCAGCCAACCGGGACAGGGCTATTCACCCCTCCACTTT. Translation: CASQPGQGYSPLHF.

The V and J genes are TRBV28 and TRBJ2-1, with D tentatively TRBD2 (6 bases). V dropped 3 bases and J dropped 3 bases, with 18 bases sitting between them. The germline CDR1 and CDR2 sequences are MDHEN and SYDVKM. CDR3 length equals 17 residues. CDR3 DNA: TGTGCCAGCAGTTTTGTGAGGAGGGGTCCCCTCTACAATGAGCAGTTCTTC. It translates to CASSFVRRGPLYNEQFF.

The chain is built from TRBV28 and TRBJ1-5; D may be TRBD1 (5 bases). The CDR3 is 14 residues long. Germline CDR1 MDHEN, CDR2 SYDVKM. With 5 bases removed from V and 6 bases from J, the gap between germline ends came to 14 bases. CDR3 nucleotides: TGTGCCAGCAGTATTAGGGTGGGGGTTCAGCCCCAGCATTTT. Protein product: CASSIRVGVQPQHF.

The chain joins TRBV27 to TRBJ2-2; D not resolved. The V end was cut by 6 bases, the J end by 5 bases, with 7 bases between. Germline V lookup: CDR1 MNHEY, CDR2 SMNVEV (reference sequence). This CDR3 spans 12 amino acids. The CDR3 region has the DNA TGTGCCAGCAGGGTCGGGACCGGGGAGCTGTTTTTT. Translation: CASRVGTGELFF.

The chain has TRBV7-6 and TRBJ2-2; perhaps TRBD2 as D (5 bases). V was cut by 2 bases and J by 3 bases, with 10 bases left in between. CDR1 is SGHVS and CDR2 is FNYEAQ in the germline V gene. There are 15 residues in the CDR3. CDR3 loop: CASSLWTGDTGELFF. CDR3 DNA: TGTGCCAGCAGCTTATGGACTGGAGACACCGGGGAGCTGTTTTTT.

The J gene is TRBJ1-5, the V gene TRBV28, with a possible D match to TRBD1 (5 bases). CDR1 is MDHEN, CDR2 SYDVKM, per germline. V was clipped by 4 bases and J by 9 bases, with 19 bases between them. The CDR3 extends over 15 amino acids. CDR3 region: CASSSEHDRFRPQHF. CDR3 sequence (DNA): TGTGCCAGCAGTTCGGAACACGACAGATTTCGGCCCCAGCATTTT.

The CDR3 here is CASSLVSSYDEQFF. The DNA for the CDR3 is TGTGCCAGCAGCTTAGTTTCTAGCTATGATGAGCAGTTCTTC. The chain has TRBV7-9 and TRBJ2-1, with a possible D match to TRBD2 (5 bases). V was trimmed by 1 base and J by 8 bases, leaving 12 bases between them. Germline CDR1 is SEHNR and CDR2 is FQNEAQ (reference sequence). The CDR3 extends over 14 amino acids.